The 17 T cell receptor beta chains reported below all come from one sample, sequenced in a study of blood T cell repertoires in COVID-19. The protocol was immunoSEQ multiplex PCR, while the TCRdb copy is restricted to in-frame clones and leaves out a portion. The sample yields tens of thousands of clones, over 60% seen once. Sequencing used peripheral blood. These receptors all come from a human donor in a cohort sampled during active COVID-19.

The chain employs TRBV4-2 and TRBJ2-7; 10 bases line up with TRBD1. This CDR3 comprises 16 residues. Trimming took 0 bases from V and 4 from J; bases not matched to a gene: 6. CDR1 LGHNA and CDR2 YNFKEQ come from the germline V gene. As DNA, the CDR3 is TGTGCCAGCAGCCAAGATAGGACAGGGGGGAGGTACGAGCAGTACTTC. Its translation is CASSQDRTGGRYEQYF.

CDR3 amino acids: CATSGAGFFSETQYF. The CDR3 DNA follows: TGTGCCACCAGCGGTGCAGGGTTTTTCTCGGAGACCCAGTACTTC. The chain joins TRBV15 to TRBJ2-5; D perhaps matches TRBD1 (5 bases). V was shortened by 5 bases and J by 5 bases, with 18 bases between the two germline ends. Germline CDR1 LNHNV, CDR2 YYDKDF (reference sequence). The CDR3 is made up of 15 amino acids.

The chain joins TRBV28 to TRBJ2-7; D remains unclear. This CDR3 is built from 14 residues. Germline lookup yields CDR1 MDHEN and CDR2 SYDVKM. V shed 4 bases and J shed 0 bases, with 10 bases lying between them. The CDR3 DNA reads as TGTGCCAGCAGTTATAAGAGGAACTCCTACGAGCAGTACTTC. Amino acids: CASSYKRNSYEQYF.

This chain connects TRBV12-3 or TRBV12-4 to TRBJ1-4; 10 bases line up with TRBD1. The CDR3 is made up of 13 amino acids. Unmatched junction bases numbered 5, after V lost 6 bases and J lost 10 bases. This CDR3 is CASRGQGQGKLFF. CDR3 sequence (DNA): TGTGCCAGCAGGGGACAGGGGCAAGGAAAACTGTTTTTT.

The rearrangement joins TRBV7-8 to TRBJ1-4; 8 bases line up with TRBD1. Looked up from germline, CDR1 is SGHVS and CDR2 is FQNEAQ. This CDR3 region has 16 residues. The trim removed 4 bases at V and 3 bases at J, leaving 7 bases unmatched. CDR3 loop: CASSSHGTGPNEKLFF. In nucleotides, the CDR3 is TGTGCCAGCAGCTCCCATGGGACAGGTCCTAATGAAAAACTGTTTTTT. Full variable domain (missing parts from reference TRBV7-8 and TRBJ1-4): GAGVSQSPRYKVAKRGQDVALRCDPISGHVSLFWYQQALGQGPEFLTYFQNEAQLDKSGLPSDRFFAERPEGSVSTLKIQRTQQEDSAVYLCASSSHGTGPNEKLFFGSGTQLSVL.

Written as DNA, the CDR3 is TGCAGTGCTAGTAATGCAGGCCGGCCCCAGCATTTT. Protein: CSASNAGRPQHF. This chain links TRBV20-1 with TRBJ1-5; the D is unclear. Trimming stripped 3 bases from V and 9 bases from J, with 12 bases between. The V gene's germline CDR1 is DFQATT and CDR2 SNEGSKA (reference sequence). This CDR3 contains 12 residues.

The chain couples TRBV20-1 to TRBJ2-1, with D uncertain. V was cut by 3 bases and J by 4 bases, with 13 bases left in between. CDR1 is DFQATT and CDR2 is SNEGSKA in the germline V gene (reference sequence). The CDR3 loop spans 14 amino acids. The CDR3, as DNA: TGCAGTGCTAGTTTGCCGGGTAAATACAATGAGCAGTTCTTC. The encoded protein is CSASLPGKYNEQFF.

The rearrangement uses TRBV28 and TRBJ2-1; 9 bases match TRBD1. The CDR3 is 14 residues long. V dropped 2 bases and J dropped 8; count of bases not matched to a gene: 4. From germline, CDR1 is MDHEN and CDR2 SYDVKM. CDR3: CASSLDRGFYEQFF. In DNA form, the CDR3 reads TGTGCCAGCAGTTTAGACAGGGGGTTTTATGAGCAGTTCTTC.

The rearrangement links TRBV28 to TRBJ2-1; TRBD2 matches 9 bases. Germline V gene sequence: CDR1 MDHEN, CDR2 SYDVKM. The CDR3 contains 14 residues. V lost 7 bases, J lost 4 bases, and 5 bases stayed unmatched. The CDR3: CASTPLAGYNEQFF. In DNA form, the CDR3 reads TGTGCCAGCACCCCTCTAGCGGGATACAATGAGCAGTTCTTC.

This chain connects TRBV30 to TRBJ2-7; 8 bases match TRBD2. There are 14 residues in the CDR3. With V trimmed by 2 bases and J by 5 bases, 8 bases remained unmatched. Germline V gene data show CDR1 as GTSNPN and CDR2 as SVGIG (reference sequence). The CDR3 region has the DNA TGTGCCTGGAGTCCTGGCGGGAGGTCCGACGAGCAGTACTTC. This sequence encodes CAWSPGGRSDEQYF.

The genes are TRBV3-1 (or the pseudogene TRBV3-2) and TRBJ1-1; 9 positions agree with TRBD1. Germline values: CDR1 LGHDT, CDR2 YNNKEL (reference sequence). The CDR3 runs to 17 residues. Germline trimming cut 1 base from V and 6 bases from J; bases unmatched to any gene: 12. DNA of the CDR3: TGTGCCAGCAGCCAAGGGGGACAGGGTCTAGCCACTGCTGAAGCTTTCTTT. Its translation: CASSQGGQGLATAEAFF.

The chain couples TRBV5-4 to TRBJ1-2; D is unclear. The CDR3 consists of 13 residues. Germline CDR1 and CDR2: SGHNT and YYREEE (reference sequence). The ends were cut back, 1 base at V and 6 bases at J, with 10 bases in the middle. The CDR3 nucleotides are TGTGCCAGCAGCTTGAGATCAGAGGATGGCTACACCTTC. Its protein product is CASSLRSEDGYTF.

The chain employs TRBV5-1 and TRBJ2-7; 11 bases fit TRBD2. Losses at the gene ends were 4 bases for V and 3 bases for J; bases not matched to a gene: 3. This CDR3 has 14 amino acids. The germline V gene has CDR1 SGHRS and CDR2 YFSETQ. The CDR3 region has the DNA TGCGCCAGCAGCCCTAGCGGGAGGAGCTACGAGCAGTACTTC. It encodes CASSPSGRSYEQYF.

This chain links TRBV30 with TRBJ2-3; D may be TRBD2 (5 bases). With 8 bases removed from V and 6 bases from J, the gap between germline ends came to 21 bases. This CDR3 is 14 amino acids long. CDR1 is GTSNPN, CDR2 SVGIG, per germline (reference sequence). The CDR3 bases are TGTGCCACCCCCGGCCCGGGAAGGAGTGATACGCAGTATTTT. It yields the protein CATPGPGRSDTQYF.

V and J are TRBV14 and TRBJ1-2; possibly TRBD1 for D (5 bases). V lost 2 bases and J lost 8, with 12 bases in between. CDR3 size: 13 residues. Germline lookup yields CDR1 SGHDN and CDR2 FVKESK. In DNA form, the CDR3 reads TGTGCCAGCAGCCAATTAAGGGGAGGGGGCTACACCTTC. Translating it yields CASSQLRGGGYTF.

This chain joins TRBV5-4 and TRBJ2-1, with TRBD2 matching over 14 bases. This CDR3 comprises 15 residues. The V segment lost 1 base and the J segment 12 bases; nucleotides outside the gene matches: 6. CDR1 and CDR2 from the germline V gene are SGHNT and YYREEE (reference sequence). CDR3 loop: CASSLHGTSGSGQFF. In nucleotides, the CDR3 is TGTGCCAGCAGCTTGCACGGGACTAGCGGGAGCGGGCAGTTCTTC.

This chain's CDR3 is CAISEGGRSETQYF. The DNA of the CDR3 is TGTGCCATCAGTGAAGGGGGAAGAAGTGAGACCCAGTACTTC. V usage is TRBV10-3 and J usage is TRBJ2-5, with a weak D call TRBD1 (6 bases). Germline V CDR1 and CDR2: ENHRY, SYGVKD. The V and J ends lost 3 bases and 5 bases respectively, with 13 bases between them. The CDR3 contains 14 residues.